Listed here are 27 T cell receptor beta chains from one sample, sequenced in a study of cytomegalovirus exposure and HLA in healthy donors. TCRdb's table, derived via immunoSEQ multiplex PCR, lists solely in-frame clones and lacks some. This sample yields approximately 300,000 clones, of which around 86% are seen a single time; 0.65% to 0.85% belongs to the top ten. The specimen was PBMCs. The receptors stem from a woman between 18 and 29 years old in good health and CMV-seronegative.

The V and J genes are TRBV9 and TRBJ2-3, with D possibly TRBD1 on 7 matching bases. This CDR3 comprises 14 residues. V was trimmed by 0 bases and J by 11 bases, leaving 16 bases between them. Looked up from germline, CDR1 is SGDLS and CDR2 is YYNGEE. DNA of the CDR3: TGTGCCAGCAGCGTAGGGCGGGACAGTCTCATGCAGTATTTT. Translating it yields CASSVGRDSLMQYF.

The chain links TRBV5-1 to TRBJ2-5; the match to TRBD1 covers 11 bases. With 4 bases clipped from V and 3 bases from J, the junction kept 5 bases outside the gene matches. Looked up from germline, CDR1 is SGHRS and CDR2 is YFSETQ. This CDR3 comprises 15 residues. The CDR3 sequence is CASSGGTGGEETQYF. The CDR3 DNA reads as TGCGCCAGCAGCGGGGGGACAGGGGGTGAAGAGACCCAGTACTTC. Complete variable domain (other parts from reference TRBV5-1 and TRBJ2-5): KAGVTQTPRYLIKTRGQQVTLSCSPISGHRSVSWYQQTPGQGLQFLFEYFSETQRNKGNFPGRFSGRQFSNSRSEMNVSTLELGDSALYLCASSGGTGGEETQYFGPGTRLLVL.

As DNA, the CDR3 is TGTGCCACCAGCAGAGGTGGTAGCGGCATCACAGATACGCAGTATTTT. Translated, it gives CATSRGGSGITDTQYF. The rearrangement uses TRBV15 and TRBJ2-3, with TRBD2 as a possible D gene (6 bases). Germline V gives CDR1 LNHNV, CDR2 YYDKDF (reference sequence). This CDR3 region has 16 residues. V lost 1 base, J lost 2 bases, and 13 bases lay in between.

V and J are TRBV5-4 and TRBJ2-1; tentative D call: TRBD2 (6 bases). CDR3 size: 13 residues. Germline CDR1 SGHNT, CDR2 YYREEE (reference sequence). V lost 1 base to trimming and J lost 7 bases, with 9 bases between them. CDR3 sequence reads: CASSLYGSNEQFF. As DNA, the CDR3 is TGTGCCAGCAGCTTGTACGGGAGTAATGAGCAGTTCTTC.

The chain links TRBV7-2 to TRBJ1-4; 8 positions agree with TRBD1. The CDR3 sequence is 15 residues long. Per the germline V gene, CDR1 is SGHTA and CDR2 is FQGNSA. The J segment lost 4 bases and the V segment lost 5 bases, leaving 6 bases of the junction unmatched. The CDR3 protein is CASSRTGKGNEKLFF. For the CDR3, the DNA is TGTGCCAGCAGCCGGACAGGGAAGGGTAATGAAAAACTGTTTTTT.

This sequence joins TRBV9 and TRBJ2-7, with D maybe TRBD1 (6 bases). V was clipped by 1 base and J by 2 bases, with 10 bases between them. The V gene's germline CDR1 is SGDLS and CDR2 YYNGEE. The CDR3 is made up of 14 amino acids. The CDR3 spells CASSVSGEPYEQYF. CDR3 coding DNA: TGTGCCAGCAGCGTATCAGGGGAACCCTACGAGCAGTACTTC. The full variable domain, its missing parts supplied by reference TRBV9 and TRBJ2-7, is DSGVTQTPKHLITATGQRVTLRCSPRSGDLSVYWYQQSLDQGLQFLIQYYNGEERAKGNILERFSAQQFPDLHSELNLSSLELGDSALYFCASSVSGEPYEQYFGPGTRLTVT.

The chain carries TRBV5-1 and TRBJ2-5; 8 positions match TRBD2. V lost 4 bases and J lost 5; bases outside the gene matches: 13. This CDR3 comprises 16 residues. Germline lookup yields CDR1 SGHRS and CDR2 YFSETQ. CDR3 loop: CASSGLAGFERETQYF. For the CDR3, the DNA is TGCGCCAGCAGCGGTCTAGCGGGTTTCGAACGGGAGACCCAGTACTTC. Filled out from reference TRBV5-1 and TRBJ2-5, the complete variable domain reads KAGVTQTPRYLIKTRGQQVTLSCSPISGHRSVSWYQQTPGQGLQFLFEYFSETQRNKGNFPGRFSGRQFSNSRSEMNVSTLELGDSALYLCASSGLAGFERETQYFGPGTRLLVL.

CDR3: CSVPDRVNTEAFF. CDR3 in DNA: TGCAGCGTCCCGGACAGGGTGAACACTGAAGCTTTCTTT. V is TRBV29-1 and J is TRBJ1-1, with 8 bases fitting TRBD1. Unmatched junction bases numbered 3, after V lost 6 bases and J lost 0 bases. The CDR3 has 13 amino acids. Germline-derived CDR1 and CDR2 are SQVTM and ANQGSEA.

The V gene is TRBV7-3, the J gene TRBJ2-7, with 11 bases fitting TRBD2. V was clipped by 5 bases and J by 7 bases; unmatched bases: 13. The CDR3 contains 16 residues. Germline V gene data show CDR1 as SGHTA and CDR2 as FQGTGA. The CDR3 coding sequence is TGTGCCAGCAGCCCCTATGGGACTAGCGGTCTGCGAGAGCAGTACTTC. Translating gives CASSPYGTSGLREQYF.

This chain links TRBV5-1 with TRBJ2-7; a weak D match, TRBD2 (5 bases). Looked up from germline, CDR1 is SGHRS and CDR2 is YFSETQ. The V gene lost 0 bases and the J gene lost 6 bases, with 7 bases spanning the gap. This CDR3 comprises 12 residues. The CDR3 loop is CASSLGRVEQYF. The CDR3 DNA is TGCGCCAGCAGCTTGGGGCGGGTCGAGCAGTACTTC.

This sequence joins TRBV15 and TRBJ1-5, with TRBD1 matching over 9 bases. CDR3 size: 16 residues. V shed 6 bases, J shed 3 bases, and the junction held 9 bases outside the gene matches. CDR1 LNHNV and CDR2 YYDKDF come from the germline V gene (reference sequence). DNA of the CDR3: TGTGCCACCAGGGGGAGACAGGGGGGAGTCAATCAGCCCCAGCATTTT. Its protein is CATRGRQGGVNQPQHF. Looking up the rest from reference TRBV15 and TRBJ1-5 gives the full variable domain: DAMVIQNPRYQVTQFGKPVTLSCSQTLNHNVMYWYQQKSSQAPKLLFHYYDKDFNNEADTPDNFQSRRPNTSFCFLDIRSPGLGDTAMYLCATRGRQGGVNQPQHFGDGTRLSIL.

The table lists this clone with many counts. This chain uses TRBV18 with TRBJ2-1; 8 bases align to TRBD2. The CDR3 has 16 amino acids. J was trimmed by 5 bases and V by 1 base; bases with no gene match: 7. Germline-derived CDR1 and CDR2 are KGHSH and LQKENI. The CDR3 reads CASSPQQAGVDNEQFF. CDR3 in DNA: TGTGCCAGCTCACCACAACAAGCGGGAGTGGACAATGAGCAGTTCTTC.

In DNA form, the CDR3 reads TGTGCCAGCAGTTTATTAGACAGCGCCGGGGAGCTGTTTTTT. Translating gives CASSLLDSAGELFF. The chain couples TRBV27 to TRBJ2-2; D is possibly TRBD1 (5 bases). The germline V gene encodes CDR1 MNHEY and CDR2 SMNVEV (reference sequence). The V gene lost 1 base and the J gene lost 6 bases, with 9 bases spanning the gap. The length of the CDR3 is 14 residues.

This chain joins TRBV2 and TRBJ2-1; 14 bases fit TRBD2. The germline CDR1 and CDR2 sequences are SNHLY and FYNNEI. With 5 bases clipped from V and 6 bases from J, the junction kept 3 bases outside the gene matches. This CDR3 contains 15 residues. The CDR3 here is CASSRLAGGINEQFF. The CDR3 nucleotides read TGTGCCAGCAGTCGACTAGCGGGAGGGATCAATGAGCAGTTCTTC.

The chain employs TRBV18 and TRBJ1-2; D call uncertain. The CDR3 spans 14 residues. The germline V gene has CDR1 KGHSH and CDR2 LQKENI. The germline V and J ends were trimmed by 6 bases and 2 bases, with 13 bases remaining between them. The chain's CDR3 is CASSFGGSNYGYTF. CDR3 in DNA: TGTGCCAGCTCCTTTGGAGGATCAAACTATGGCTACACCTTC.

A few counts support this clone. The CDR3 reads CASSQGAGSRSQPQHF. The CDR3 nucleotides read TGCGCCAGCAGCCAAGGGGCAGGGTCTAGGAGTCAGCCCCAGCATTTT. V gene TRBV4-1 combines with J gene TRBJ1-5; D perhaps matches TRBD1 (5 bases). Germline CDR1 and CDR2: MGHRA and YSYEKL. The CDR3 has 16 amino acids. The V end lost 1 base, the J end lost 6 bases, and 16 bases lay between the germline ends.

V and J are TRBV27 and TRBJ2-1; no reliable D call. The CDR3 has 15 amino acids. The V gene lost 2 bases and the J gene lost 1 base, with 9 bases spanning the gap. The germline V gene encodes CDR1 MNHEY and CDR2 SMNVEV (reference sequence). In nucleotides, the CDR3 is TGTGCCAGCAGTTTAGTCGGCGGATCCTACAATGAGCAGTTCTTC. Amino acid sequence: CASSLVGGSYNEQFF.

The chain uses TRBV4-3 and TRBJ2-7; 10 bases align to TRBD2. This CDR3 is 16 amino acids long. CDR1 LGHNA and CDR2 YSLEER come from the germline V gene. Unmatched junction bases numbered 9, after V lost 1 base and J lost 6 bases. This chain's CDR3 is CASSQGGLAGEGEQYF. CDR3 sequence (DNA): TGCGCCAGCAGCCAAGGAGGGCTAGCGGGAGAGGGCGAGCAGTACTTC.

On this clone itself: An end of the junction does not agree with germline; a read error may underlie this. The gene calls are TRBV6-6 and TRBJ1-2; 10 bases match TRBD1. Germline V lookup: CDR1 MNHNY, CDR2 SVGAGI (reference sequence). This CDR3 spans 12 amino acids. In DNA form, the CDR3 reads TGTGCCAGCAGTTCCACGGGACAGGGGAAATCCTTC. Protein: CASSSTGQGKSF.

The chain employs TRBV5-4 and TRBJ2-5; 8 positions match TRBD2. The CDR3 covers 13 residues. Looked up from germline, CDR1 is SGHNT and CDR2 is YYREEE (reference sequence). The trim removed 2 bases at V and 5 bases at J, leaving 2 bases unmatched. CDR3 sequence reads: CASSLLAAETQYF. The CDR3 region has the DNA TGTGCCAGCAGCTTACTAGCGGCGGAGACCCAGTACTTC.

The chain joins TRBV27 to TRBJ2-1; 12 bases are shared with TRBD2. Per the germline V gene, CDR1 is MNHEY and CDR2 is SMNVEV (reference sequence). This CDR3 contains 16 residues. V was clipped by 3 bases and J by 6 bases; unmatched bases: 6. CDR3 loop: CASSLETSGRLNEQFF. CDR3 nucleotides: TGTGCCAGCAGTTTGGAAACTAGCGGGAGGCTCAATGAGCAGTTCTTC.

The chain employs TRBV7-2 and TRBJ2-1, with TRBD2 matching 10 bases. V was clipped by 1 base and J by 7 bases; unmatched bases: 4. This CDR3 has 15 residues. Germline V gives CDR1 SGHTA, CDR2 FQGNSA. The CDR3 region has the DNA TGTGCCAGCAGCTTAGTAGCGGGAGGTAATAATGAGCAGTTCTTC. This translates into CASSLVAGGNNEQFF. The variable domain in full, completed from reference TRBV7-2 and TRBJ2-1, reads GAGVSQSPSNKVTEKGKDVELRCDPISGHTALYWYRQSLGQGLEFLIYFQGNSAPDKSGLPSDRFSAERTGGSVSTLTIQRTQQEDSAVYLCASSLVAGGNNEQFFGPGTRLTVL.

The genes are TRBV18 and TRBJ2-5; D perhaps matches TRBD1 (6 bases). Trimming left V 6 bases short and J 0 bases short, with 11 bases between. Germline V gene data show CDR1 as KGHSH and CDR2 as LQKENI. The CDR3 runs 14 residues. The CDR3 reads CASSDRRYQETQYF. The CDR3 region has the DNA TGTGCCAGCTCCGACAGGAGGTACCAAGAGACCCAGTACTTC. Supplemented by reference TRBV18 and TRBJ2-5, the full variable domain reads NAGVMQNPRHLVRRRGQEARLRCSPMKGHSHVYWYRQLPEEGLKFMVYLQKENIIDESGMPKERFSAEFPKEGPSILRIQQVVRGDSAAYFCASSDRRYQETQYFGPGTRLLVL.

The V call is TRBV5-6, the J call TRBJ1-1; D uncertain. This CDR3 is 14 amino acids long. V was trimmed by 0 bases and J by 4 bases, leaving 10 bases between them. Per the germline V gene, CDR1 is SGHDT and CDR2 is YYEEEE. The CDR3 spells CASSLGWEVTEAFF. DNA of the CDR3: TGTGCCAGCAGCTTGGGGTGGGAGGTCACTGAAGCTTTCTTT.

The rearrangement joins TRBV19 to TRBJ2-5; D possibly corresponds to TRBD2 (5 bases). The CDR3 covers 12 residues. Germline-derived CDR1 and CDR2 are LNHDA and SQIVND (reference sequence). The V and J ends lost 6 bases and 5 bases respectively, with 10 bases between them. DNA of the CDR3: TGTGCCAGTAGGTCCTCGGGGGAGACCCAGTACTTC. Encoded protein: CASRSSGETQYF.

This sequence joins TRBV11-2 and TRBJ2-3; TRBD2 matches at 14 bases. Germline CDR1 SGHAT, CDR2 FQNNGV. The CDR3 sequence is 19 residues long. The trim removed 5 bases at V and 1 base at J, leaving 11 bases unmatched. The CDR3 nucleotides are TGTGCCAGCAGCCTATTGGGTGGGACTAGCGGGAGTGGCACAGATACGCAGTATTTT. It translates to CASSLLGGTSGSGTDTQYF.

V usage is TRBV10-3 and J usage is TRBJ2-1; TRBD2 might be the D (5 bases). V lost 0 bases to trimming and J lost 10 bases, with 10 bases between them. The CDR3 length is 13 residues. The germline V gene encodes CDR1 ENHRY and CDR2 SYGVKD. Written as DNA, the CDR3 is TGTGCCATCAGTGAGTCGGGAGTTGGGGAGCAGTTCTTC. Translated, it gives CAISESGVGEQFF.